This T cell receptor (beta chain) was observed in a study of shared clonotypes between healthy human individuals. Notes on the study in general: Limited genetic and exposure-history diversity came from having few donors.

CDR1 is SGHRS, CDR2 YFSETQ, per germline. The CDR3 length is 18 residues. Trimming removed 3 bases from V and 0 bases from J; junction bases left unmatched: 13. Regarding this clone: What it recognizes is unknown.

An approximately 180 ng quantity of DNA, around 30,000 T cell genomes, went into the sorted-subset replicate PCRs. Profiling relied on immunoSEQ multiplex PCR, and the TCRdb table lists in-frame clones only, not all of them. The profile covers roughly 640,000 clones, with 97% appearing a single time and around 0.06% taken by the ten largest. Sample: naive CD4+ T cells sorted from blood. Described subset: CD45RA+ positively selected. This sequence was found in a woman in her twenties or thirties in good health. This chain uses TRBV5-1 with TRBJ2-3; 7 bases align to TRBD2. The chain's CDR3 is CASSSMTSLPLSTDTQYF. The CDR3 nucleotides are TGCGCCAGCAGCTCCATGACTAGCCTACCCCTGAGCACAGATACGCAGTATTTT. The full variable domain, rest sourced from reference TRBV5-1 and TRBJ2-3, is KAGVTQTPRYLIKTRGQQVTLSCSPISGHRSVSWYQQTPGQGLQFLFEYFSETQRNKGNFPGRFSGRQFSNSRSEMNVSTLELGDSALYLCASSSMTSLPLSTDTQYFGPGTRLTVL.